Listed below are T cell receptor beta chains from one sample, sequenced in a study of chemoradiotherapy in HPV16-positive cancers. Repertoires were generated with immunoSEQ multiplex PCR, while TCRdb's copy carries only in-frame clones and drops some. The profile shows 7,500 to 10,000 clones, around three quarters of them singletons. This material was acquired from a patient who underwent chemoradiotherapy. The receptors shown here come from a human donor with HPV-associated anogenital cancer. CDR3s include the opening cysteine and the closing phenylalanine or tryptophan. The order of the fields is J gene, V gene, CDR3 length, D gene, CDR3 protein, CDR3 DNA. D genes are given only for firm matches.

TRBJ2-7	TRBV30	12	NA	CAWSNSPYEQYF	TGTGCCTGGAGTAACAGCCCCTACGAGCAGTACTTC
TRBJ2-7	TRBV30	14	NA	CAWSVGSLSYEQYF	TGTGCCTGGAGTGTAGGGAGCCTTTCCTACGAGCAGTACTTC